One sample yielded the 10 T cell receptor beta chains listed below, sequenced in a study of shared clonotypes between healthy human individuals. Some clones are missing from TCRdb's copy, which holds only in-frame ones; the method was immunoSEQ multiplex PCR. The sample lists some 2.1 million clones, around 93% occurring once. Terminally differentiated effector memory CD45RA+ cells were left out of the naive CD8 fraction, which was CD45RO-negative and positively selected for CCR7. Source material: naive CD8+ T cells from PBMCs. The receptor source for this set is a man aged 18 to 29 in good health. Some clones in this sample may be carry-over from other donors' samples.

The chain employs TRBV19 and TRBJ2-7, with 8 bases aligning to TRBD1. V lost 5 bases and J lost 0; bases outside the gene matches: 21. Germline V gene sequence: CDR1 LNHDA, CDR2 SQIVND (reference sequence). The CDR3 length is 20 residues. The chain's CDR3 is CASSVFTLGQGYRNSYEQYF. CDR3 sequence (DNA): TGTGCCAGTAGTGTTTTTACTCTCGGACAGGGATACAGAAACTCCTACGAGCAGTACTTC.

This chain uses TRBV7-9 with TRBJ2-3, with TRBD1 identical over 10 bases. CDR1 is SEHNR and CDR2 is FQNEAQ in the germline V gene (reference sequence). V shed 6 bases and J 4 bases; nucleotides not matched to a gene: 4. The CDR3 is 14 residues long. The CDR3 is CASRPGTGADTQYF. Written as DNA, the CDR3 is TGTGCCAGCAGACCCGGGACAGGGGCAGATACGCAGTATTTT.

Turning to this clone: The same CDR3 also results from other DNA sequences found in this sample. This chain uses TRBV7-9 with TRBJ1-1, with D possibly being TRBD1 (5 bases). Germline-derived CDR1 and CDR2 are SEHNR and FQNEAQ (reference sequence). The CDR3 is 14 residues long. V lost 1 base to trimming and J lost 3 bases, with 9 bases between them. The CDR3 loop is CASSLVLGDTEAFF. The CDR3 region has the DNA TGTGCCAGCAGCTTAGTTCTGGGGGACACTGAAGCTTTCTTT. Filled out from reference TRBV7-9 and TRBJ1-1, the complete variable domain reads DTGVSQNPRHKITKRGQNVTFRCDPISEHNRLYWYRQTLGQGPEFLTYFQNEAQLEKSRLLSDRFSAERPKGSFSTLEIQRTEQGDSAMYLCASSLVLGDTEAFFGQGTRLTVV.

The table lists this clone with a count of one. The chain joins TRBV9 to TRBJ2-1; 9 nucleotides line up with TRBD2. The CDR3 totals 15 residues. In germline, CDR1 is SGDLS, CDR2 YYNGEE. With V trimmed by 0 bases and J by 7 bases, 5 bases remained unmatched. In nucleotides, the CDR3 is TGTGCCAGCAGCGTAGACCCGGGACTAGCTAATGAGCAGTTCTTC. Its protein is CASSVDPGLANEQFF.

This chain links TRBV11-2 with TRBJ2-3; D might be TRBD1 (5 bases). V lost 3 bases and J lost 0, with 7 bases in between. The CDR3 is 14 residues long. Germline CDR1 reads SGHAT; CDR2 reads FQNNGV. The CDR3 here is CASSFWGSTDTQYF. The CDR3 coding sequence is TGTGCCAGCAGCTTCTGGGGCAGCACAGATACGCAGTATTTT.

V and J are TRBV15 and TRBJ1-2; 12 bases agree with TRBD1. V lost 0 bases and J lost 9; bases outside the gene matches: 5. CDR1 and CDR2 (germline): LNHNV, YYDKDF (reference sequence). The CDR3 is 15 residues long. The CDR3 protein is CATSRDRDRGPRYTF. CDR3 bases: TGTGCCACCAGCAGAGACCGGGACAGGGGGCCTCGCTACACCTTC.

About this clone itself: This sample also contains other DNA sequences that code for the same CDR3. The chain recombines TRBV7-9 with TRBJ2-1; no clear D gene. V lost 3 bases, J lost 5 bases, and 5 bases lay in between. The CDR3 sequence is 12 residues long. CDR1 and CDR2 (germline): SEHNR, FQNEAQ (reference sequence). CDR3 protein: CASSLTHNEQFF. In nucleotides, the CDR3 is TGTGCCAGCAGCTTGACGCACAATGAGCAGTTCTTC.

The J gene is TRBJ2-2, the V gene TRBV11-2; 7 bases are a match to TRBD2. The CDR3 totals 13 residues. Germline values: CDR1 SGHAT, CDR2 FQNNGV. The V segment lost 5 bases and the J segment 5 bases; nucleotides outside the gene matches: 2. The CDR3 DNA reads TGTGCCAGCAGCCCGCGGGGGACCGGGGAGCTGTTTTTT. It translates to CASSPRGTGELFF. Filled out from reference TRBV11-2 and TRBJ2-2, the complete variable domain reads EAGVAQSPRYKIIEKRQSVAFWCNPISGHATLYWYQQILGQGPKLLIQFQNNGVVDDSQLPKDRFSAERLKGVDSTLKIQPAKLEDSAVYLCASSPRGTGELFFGEGSRLTVL.

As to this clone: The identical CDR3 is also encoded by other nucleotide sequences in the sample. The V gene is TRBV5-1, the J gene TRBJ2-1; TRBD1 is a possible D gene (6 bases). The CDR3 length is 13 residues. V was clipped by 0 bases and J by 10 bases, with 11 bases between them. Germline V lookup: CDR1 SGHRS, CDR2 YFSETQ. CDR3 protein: CASSLAQGNEQFF. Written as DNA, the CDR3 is TGCGCCAGCAGCTTGGCCCAGGGGAACGAGCAGTTCTTC.

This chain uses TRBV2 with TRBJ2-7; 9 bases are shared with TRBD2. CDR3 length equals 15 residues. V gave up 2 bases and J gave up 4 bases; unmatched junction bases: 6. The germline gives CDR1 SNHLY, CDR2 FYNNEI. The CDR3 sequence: CASSERVTSGYEQYF. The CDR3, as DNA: TGTGCCAGCAGTGAAAGGGTAACTAGCGGGTACGAGCAGTACTTC.